This TCR beta chain derives from a study of beta chain features in type 1 diabetes. Overall study: The patients were much like the healthy donors in age, gender and cell yields. All of the samples together had approximately 99 million sorted cells examined.

cDNA synthesis used the whole RNA isolate, giving expressed TCRB sequences. Repertoires were generated with immunoSEQ multiplex PCR, while TCRdb's copy carries only in-frame clones and drops some. The table lists just under 150,000 clones, approximately 13% of them singletons, with under 1.5% in the top ten. Trimming removed 2 bases at V and 9 bases at J, with 14 bases between. This CDR3 is 13 amino acids long. Germline values: CDR1 GTSNPN, CDR2 SVGIG (reference sequence). About this clone itself: Antigen: not known.

Findings and limits, study-wide: More deletions and fewer insertions at VDJ junctions were found in patients with type 1 diabetes. Across all four CD4+ subsets, people with type 1 diabetes showed modestly shorter TCRB CDR3s.

The rearrangement links TRBV30 to TRBJ1-5; no clear D. Material: central memory CD4+ T cells from blood. The source is a man younger than 30 with type 1 diabetes. The CDR3 protein is CAWSKQDRGPQHF. In nucleotides, the CDR3 is TGTGCCTGGAGTAAGCAGGACCGGGGGCCCCAGCATTTT. Full variable domain (outside the CDR3, taken from reference TRBV30 and TRBJ1-5): SQTIHQWPATLVQPVGSPLSLECTVEGTSNPNLYWYRQAAGRGLQLLFYSVGIGQISSEVPQNLSASRPQDRQFILSSKKLLLSDSGFYLCAWSKQDRGPQHFGDGTRLSIL.